This T cell receptor beta chain emerged from a study of T cell repertoires in cytomegalovirus infection. About the study: Both CMV infection and a matching HLA type were indicated by public TCR beta signatures.

MiXCR, applied by TCRdb to the reads, yields one record per CDR3 protein. This table holds approximately 910,000 distinct CDR3 sequences, less than 40% found once. Of note for this clonotype: The antigen remains undetermined.

The CDR3 runs to 15 residues. J gave up 4 bases and V 7 bases, and 8 bases lay outside the gene matches. CDR1 is SNHLY and CDR2 is FYNNEI in the germline V gene. This TCR came from a human donor in good health (CMV status not recorded). Some clones in this sample may be carry-over from other donors' samples. The chain has TRBV2 and TRBJ2-1; 9 bases agree with TRBD1. This specimen consisted of cultured CD8+ T cells from PBMCs, obtained from culture after CMV antigen stimulation. The CDR3 loop reads CASKSGTGNYNEQFF. In nucleotides, the CDR3 is TGTGCCAGCAAATCCGGGACAGGGAATTACAATGAGCAGTTCTTC.